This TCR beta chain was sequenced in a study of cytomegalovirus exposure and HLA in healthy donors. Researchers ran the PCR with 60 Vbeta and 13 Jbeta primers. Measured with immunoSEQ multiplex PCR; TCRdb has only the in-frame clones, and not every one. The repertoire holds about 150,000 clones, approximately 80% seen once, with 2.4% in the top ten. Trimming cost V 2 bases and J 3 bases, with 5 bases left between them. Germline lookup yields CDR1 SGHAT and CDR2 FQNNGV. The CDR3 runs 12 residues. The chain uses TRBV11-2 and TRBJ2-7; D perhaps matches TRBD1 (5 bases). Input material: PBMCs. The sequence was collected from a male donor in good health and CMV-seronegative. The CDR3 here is CASSLRGYEQYF. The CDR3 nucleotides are TGTGCCAGCAGCTTAAGGGGCTACGAGCAGTACTTC.